The following is a TCR beta chain sequence with its context. The data are from a study of blood T cells in healthy people across ages. A second PCR, run for roughly 7 to 11 cycles, used a sample-barcoded 5' primer plus a J-beta primer mix. Each CDR3 protein gets one entry after TCRdb re-called the 5' RACE reads with MiXCR. The sample carries approximately 830,000 distinct CDR3 sequences, around 62% recorded once. This CDR3 is 13 amino acids long. V dropped 4 bases and J dropped 5 bases, with 8 bases sitting between them. Germline CDR1 KGHDR, CDR2 SFDVKD. The sequenced sample was blood. The source of this sequence is a man aged 25 to 40 in good health. The chain joins TRBV24-1 to TRBJ1-5, with D perhaps matching TRBD1 (5 bases). The DNA for the CDR3 is TGTGCCACCAGTGAACCAGGGTATCAGCCCCAGCATTTT. Amino acid sequence: CATSEPGYQPQHF.